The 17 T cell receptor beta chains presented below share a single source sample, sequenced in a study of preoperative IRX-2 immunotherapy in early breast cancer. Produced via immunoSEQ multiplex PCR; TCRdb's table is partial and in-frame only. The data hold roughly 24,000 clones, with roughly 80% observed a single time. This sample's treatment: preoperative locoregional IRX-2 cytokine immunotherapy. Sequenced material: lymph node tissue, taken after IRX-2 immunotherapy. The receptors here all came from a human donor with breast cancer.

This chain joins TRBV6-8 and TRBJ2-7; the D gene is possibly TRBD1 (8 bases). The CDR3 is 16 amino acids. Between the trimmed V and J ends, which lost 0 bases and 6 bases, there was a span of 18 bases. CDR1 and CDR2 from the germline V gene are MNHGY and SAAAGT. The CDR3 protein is CASSYSITGGGAEQYF. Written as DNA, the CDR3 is TGTGCCAGCAGTTACTCGATTACAGGGGGGGGCGCCGAGCAGTACTTC.

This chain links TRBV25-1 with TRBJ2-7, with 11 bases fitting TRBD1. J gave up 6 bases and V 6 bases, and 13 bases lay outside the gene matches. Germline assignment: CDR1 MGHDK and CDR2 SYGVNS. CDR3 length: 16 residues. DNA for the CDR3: TGTGCCAGCAGCGGTCTGCATCTGGACAGGGGGCTCGAGCAGTACTTC. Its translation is CASSGLHLDRGLEQYF.

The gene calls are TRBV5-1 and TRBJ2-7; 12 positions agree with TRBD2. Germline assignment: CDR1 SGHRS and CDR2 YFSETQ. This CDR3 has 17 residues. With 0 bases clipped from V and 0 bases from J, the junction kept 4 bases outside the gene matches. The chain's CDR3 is CASSLAGTSGFSYEQYF. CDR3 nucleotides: TGCGCCAGCAGCTTGGCCGGGACTAGCGGGTTCTCCTACGAGCAGTACTTC.

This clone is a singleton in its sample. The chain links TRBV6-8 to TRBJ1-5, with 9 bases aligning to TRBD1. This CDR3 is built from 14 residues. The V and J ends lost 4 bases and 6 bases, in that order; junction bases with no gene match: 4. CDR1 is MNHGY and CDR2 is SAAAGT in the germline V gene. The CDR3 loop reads CASSSRDRAQPQHF. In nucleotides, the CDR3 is TGTGCCAGCAGTTCTCGGGACAGGGCTCAGCCCCAGCATTTT.

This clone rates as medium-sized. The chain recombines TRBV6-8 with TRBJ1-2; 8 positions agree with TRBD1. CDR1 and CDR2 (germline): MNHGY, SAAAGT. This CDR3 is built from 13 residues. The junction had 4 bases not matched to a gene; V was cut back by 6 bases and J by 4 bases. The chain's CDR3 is CASRDRAGYGYTF. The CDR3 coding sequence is TGTGCCAGCAGGGACAGGGCTGGCTATGGCTACACCTTC.

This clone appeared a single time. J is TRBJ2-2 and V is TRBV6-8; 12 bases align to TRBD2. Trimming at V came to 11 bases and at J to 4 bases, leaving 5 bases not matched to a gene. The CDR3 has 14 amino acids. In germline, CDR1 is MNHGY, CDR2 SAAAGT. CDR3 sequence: CAGRLAGVTGELFF. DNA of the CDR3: TGTGCCGGAAGACTAGCGGGAGTCACCGGGGAGCTGTTTTTT.

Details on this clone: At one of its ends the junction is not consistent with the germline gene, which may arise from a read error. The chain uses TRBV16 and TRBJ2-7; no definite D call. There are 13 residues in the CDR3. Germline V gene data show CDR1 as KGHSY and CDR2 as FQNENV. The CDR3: CASSQSFSSAGNF. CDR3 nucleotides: TGTGCCAGCAGCCAATCTTTTTCCTCCGCAGGCAACTTC.

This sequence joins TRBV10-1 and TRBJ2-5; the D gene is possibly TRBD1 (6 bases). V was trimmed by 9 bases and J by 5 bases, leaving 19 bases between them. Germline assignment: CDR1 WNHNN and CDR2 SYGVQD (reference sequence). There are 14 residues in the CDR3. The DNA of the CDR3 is TGCGCCAGGGAACGACCCAGGGGAAGGGAGACCCAGTACTTC. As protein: CARERPRGRETQYF.

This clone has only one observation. In nucleotides, the CDR3 is TGCGCCAGCGGGCCGCGGGACGAGCAGTTCTTC. Translating gives CASGPRDEQFF. The rearrangement joins TRBV10-1 to TRBJ2-1, with D possibly TRBD2 on 6 matching bases. Germline values: CDR1 WNHNN, CDR2 SYGVQD (reference sequence). With 8 bases removed from V and 10 bases from J, the gap between germline ends came to 12 bases. The CDR3 extends over 11 amino acids.

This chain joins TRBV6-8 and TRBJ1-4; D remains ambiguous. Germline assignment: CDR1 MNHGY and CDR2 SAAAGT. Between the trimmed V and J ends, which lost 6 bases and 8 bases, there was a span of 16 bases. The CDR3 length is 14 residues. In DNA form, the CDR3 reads TGTGCCAGCAGCCCCGTCCGGGGTGGGGAAAAACTGTTTTTT. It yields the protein CASSPVRGGEKLFF.

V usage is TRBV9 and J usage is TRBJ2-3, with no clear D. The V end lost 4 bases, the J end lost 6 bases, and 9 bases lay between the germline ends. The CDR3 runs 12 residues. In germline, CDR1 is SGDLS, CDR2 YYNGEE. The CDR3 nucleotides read TGTGCCAGCAGCTTAGATGATGATACGCAGTATTTT. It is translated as CASSLDDDTQYF.

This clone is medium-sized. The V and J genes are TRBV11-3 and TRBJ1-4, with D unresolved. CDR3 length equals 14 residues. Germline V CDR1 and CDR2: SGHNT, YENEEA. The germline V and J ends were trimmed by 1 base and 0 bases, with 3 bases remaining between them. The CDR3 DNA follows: TGTGCCAGCAGCTTAGGGACAACTAATGAAAAACTGTTTTTT. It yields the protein CASSLGTTNEKLFF.

CDR3: CAINRGAEAFF. CDR3 coding DNA: TGTGCGATCAATCGGGGGGCTGAAGCTTTCTTT. The V gene is TRBV19, the J gene TRBJ1-1; a weak D match, TRBD1 (5 bases). The length of the CDR3 is 11 residues. Germline CDR1 reads LNHDA; CDR2 reads SQIVND (reference sequence).

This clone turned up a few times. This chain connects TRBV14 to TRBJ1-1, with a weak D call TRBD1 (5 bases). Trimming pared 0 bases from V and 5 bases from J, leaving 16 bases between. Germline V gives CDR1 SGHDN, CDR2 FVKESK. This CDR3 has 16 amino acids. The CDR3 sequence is CASSQEFWGVGTEAFF. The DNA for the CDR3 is TGTGCCAGCAGCCAAGAGTTCTGGGGCGTGGGGACTGAAGCTTTCTTT. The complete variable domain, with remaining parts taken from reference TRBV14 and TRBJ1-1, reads EAGVTQFPSHSVIEKGQTVTLRCDPISGHDNLYWYRRVMGKEIKFLLHFVKESKQDESGMPNNRFLAERTGGTYSTLKVQPAELEDSGVYFCASSQEFWGVGTEAFFGQGTRLTVV.

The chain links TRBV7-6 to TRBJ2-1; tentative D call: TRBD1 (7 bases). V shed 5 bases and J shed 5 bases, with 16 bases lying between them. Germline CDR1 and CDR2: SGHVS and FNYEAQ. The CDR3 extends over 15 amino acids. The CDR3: CASSATAGQHNEQFF. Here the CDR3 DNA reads TGTGCCAGCAGCGCCACCGCGGGACAGCACAATGAGCAGTTCTTC.

CDR3 in DNA: TGTGCCAGCAGTCTCCAGGGGGCGTGGGAGACCCAGTACTTC. Translated, it gives CASSLQGAWETQYF. The rearrangement uses TRBV6-8 and TRBJ2-5; 8 bases are shared with TRBD1. The trim removed 5 bases at V and 5 bases at J, leaving 7 bases unmatched. The length of the CDR3 is 14 residues. The germline CDR1 and CDR2 sequences are MNHGY and SAAAGT.

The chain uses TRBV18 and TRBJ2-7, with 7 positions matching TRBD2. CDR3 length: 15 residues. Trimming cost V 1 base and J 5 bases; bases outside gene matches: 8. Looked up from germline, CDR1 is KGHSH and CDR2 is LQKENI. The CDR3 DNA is TGTGCCAGCTCACCACAGGCTAGCGGTAGTGACGAGCAGTACTTC. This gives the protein CASSPQASGSDEQYF.